One sample yielded the 14 T cell receptor beta chains listed below, sequenced in a study of neurological immune-mediated disorders. TCRdb re-analysed the 5' RACE reads in MiXCR, keeping a single row per CDR3 protein. The repertoire has approximately 18,000 distinct CDR3 sequences, 3.5% of them found once; the top ten carry 20% to 25%. The specimen was CD8+ T cells from blood. These receptor sequences come from a woman in her thirties or forties in good health.

This clonotype came up many times. CDR3 sequence reads: CASSVKFSGLDTQYF. For the CDR3, the DNA is TGTGCCAGCAGCGTAAAGTTTTCGGGGCTTGATACGCAGTATTTT. This rearrangement joins TRBV9 to TRBJ2-3; D possibly matches TRBD1 or TRBD2 (5 bases each). The V and J ends lost 1 base and 6 bases respectively, with 15 bases between them. CDR3 length: 15 amino acids. Germline lookup yields CDR1 SGDLS and CDR2 YYNGEE.

This clonotype has a count of ten or more. CDR3 DNA sequence: TGCAGCGTTGAATCTCTGGACTCGGCGTCGGGTCCCCCCGGGGAGCTGTTTTTT. Its translation: CSVESLDSASGPPGELFF. This chain uses TRBV29-1 with TRBJ2-2; tentatively, D is TRBD2 (5 bases). This CDR3 contains 18 residues. The germline CDR1 and CDR2 sequences are SQVTM and ANQGSEA. V lost 2 bases and J 6 bases, leaving 25 bases between the germline ends.

Many counts were recorded for this clonotype. In DNA form, the CDR3 reads TGTGCCAGCAGTGACTCCGAGACCGGGGAGCTGTTTTTT. It encodes CASSDSETGELFF. The V call is TRBV6-4, the J call TRBJ2-2; D ambiguous. Looked up from germline, CDR1 is MRHNA and CDR2 is SNTAGT. V was cut by 0 bases and J by 5 bases, with 4 bases left in between. CDR3 length equals 13 residues.

This clonotype was counted at least ten times. The rearrangement joins TRBV14 to TRBJ2-3, with D possibly being TRBD2 (5 bases). CDR1 is SGHDN, CDR2 FVKESK, per germline. The CDR3 is 15 amino acids. Trimming took off 3 bases at V and 0 bases at J, with 10 bases between the two ends. The CDR3 protein is CASSHTRASTDTQYF. DNA for the CDR3: TGTGCCAGCAGCCATACTAGGGCTAGCACAGATACGCAGTATTTT.

This clonotype was seen ten or more times. The chain uses TRBV28 and TRBJ2-3; no clear D. Germline V gene data show CDR1 as MDHEN and CDR2 as SYDVKM. The CDR3 length is 15 residues. The germline V and J ends were trimmed by 5 bases and 2 bases, with 14 bases remaining between them. The CDR3 bases are TGTGCCAGCAGTATGTTCCGGACCCTCACAGATACGCAGTATTTT. It is translated as CASSMFRTLTDTQYF.

This clonotype was recorded many times. The rearrangement links TRBV11-2 to TRBJ2-1, with 9 bases matching TRBD2. CDR3 length: 19 amino acids. V lost 2 bases, J lost 4 bases, and 15 bases stayed unmatched. Germline V gives CDR1 SGHAT, CDR2 FQNNGV. CDR3: CASSLMLAGAPLEYNEQFF. Written as DNA, the CDR3 is TGTGCCAGCAGCTTAATGTTAGCGGGAGCGCCCTTAGAATACAATGAGCAGTTCTTC.

This clonotype has at least ten counts. This chain uses TRBV7-9 with TRBJ2-7, with 9 bases lining up with TRBD2. The CDR3 runs to 14 residues. Germline assignment: CDR1 SEHNR and CDR2 FQNEAQ (reference sequence). With V trimmed by 5 bases and J by 5 bases, 7 bases remained unmatched. The DNA for the CDR3 is TGTGCCAGCAGCCCGCGGGAGGGGACAAACGAGCAGTACTTC. Amino acids: CASSPREGTNEQYF.

This clonotype was counted many times. The genes are TRBV6-1 and TRBJ2-1, with D possibly TRBD2 on 6 matching bases. CDR3 length: 15 residues. The germline CDR1 and CDR2 sequences are MNHNS and SASEGT. Trimming left V 7 bases short and J 8 bases short, with 21 bases between. As DNA, the CDR3 is TGTGCCAGCAAGATACTAGGCGGGGTTTCCGATGAGCAGTTCTTC. Translating gives CASKILGGVSDEQFF.

This clonotype was picked up many times. V is TRBV7-9 and J is TRBJ2-3; 7 positions match TRBD2. Germline assignment: CDR1 SEHNR and CDR2 FQNEAQ (reference sequence). Germline trimming cut 5 bases from V and 2 bases from J; bases unmatched to any gene: 4. The CDR3 spans 14 residues. This CDR3 is CASSREDDTDTQYF. DNA of the CDR3: TGTGCCAGCAGCCGGGAGGATGACACAGATACGCAGTATTTT.

This clonotype is termed medium-sized (0.01 to 0.1%). The chain couples TRBV24-1 to TRBJ2-2; D unclear. V shed 9 bases and J shed 5 bases, with 9 bases lying between them. Germline CDR1 is KGHDR and CDR2 is SFDVKD. This CDR3 has 12 amino acids. CDR3: CATWPGTGELFF. CDR3 in DNA: TGTGCCACCTGGCCTGGAACCGGGGAGCTGTTTTTT.

This clonotype showed up many times. The rearrangement links TRBV4-2 to TRBJ2-7, with 8 bases fitting TRBD1. V lost 1 base to trimming and J lost 3 bases; unmatched junction nucleotides: 5. Germline CDR1 LGHNA, CDR2 YNFKEQ. The CDR3 is 15 residues long. The CDR3 region is CASSQVAGGNYEQYF. The CDR3 nucleotides are TGTGCCAGCAGCCAAGTGGCAGGGGGCAACTACGAGCAGTACTTC.

Ten or more counts support this clonotype. The chain carries TRBV20-1 and TRBJ2-3; 10 bases align to TRBD2. This CDR3 is built from 16 residues. Germline V gene lookup returns CDR1 DFQATT and CDR2 SNEGSKA (reference sequence). V was pared by 5 bases and J by 0 bases, with 8 bases of the junction left unmatched. The CDR3 DNA follows: TGCAGTGCTCCAGAAACTAGCGGGGCTAGCACAGATACGCAGTATTTT. It codes for CSAPETSGASTDTQYF.

This clonotype was observed a single time. Relative to the germline gene, one junction end is altered; a read error may explain this. The DNA of the CDR3 is TGTGCCAACAGCCCGGAATCGGTTGGGGCGGACACTGAAGCTTTATTT. Its translation: CANSPESVGADTEALF. V and J are TRBV5-5 and TRBJ1-1; perhaps TRBD1 as D (5 bases). Germline CDR1 and CDR2: SGHKS and YYEKEE (reference sequence). This CDR3 has 16 residues.

The table lists this clonotype with many counts. The chain combines TRBV7-8 with TRBJ2-5, with D tentatively TRBD1 (6 bases). V was shortened by 3 bases and J by 5 bases, with 19 bases between the two germline ends. Germline CDR1 reads SGHVS; CDR2 reads FQNEAQ. The CDR3 runs to 16 residues. CDR3 DNA sequence: TGTGCCAGCAGCTTGGGCGCAGGGGACGCAAGCGAGACCCAGTACTTC. Translating it yields CASSLGAGDASETQYF.